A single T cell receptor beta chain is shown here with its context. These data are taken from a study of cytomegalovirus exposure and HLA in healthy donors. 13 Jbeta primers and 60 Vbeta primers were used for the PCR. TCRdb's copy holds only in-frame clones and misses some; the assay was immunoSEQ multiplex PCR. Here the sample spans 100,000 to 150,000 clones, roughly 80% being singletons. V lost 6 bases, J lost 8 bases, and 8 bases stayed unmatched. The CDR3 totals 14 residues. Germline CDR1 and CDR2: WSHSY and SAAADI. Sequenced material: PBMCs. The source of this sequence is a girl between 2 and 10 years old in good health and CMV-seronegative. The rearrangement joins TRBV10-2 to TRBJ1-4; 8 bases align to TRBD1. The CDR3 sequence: CASRGQAGGEKLFF. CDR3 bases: TGCGCCAGCAGGGGACAGGCTGGCGGCGAAAAACTGTTTTTT.